This T cell receptor beta chain was profiled in a study of cytomegalovirus exposure and HLA in healthy donors. Turning to this clone: Its antigen is not identified.

The CDR3 length is 16 residues. V was pared by 4 bases and J by 0 bases, with 14 bases between. Germline lookup yields CDR1 SGDLS and CDR2 YYNGEE. The study, taken as a whole, reports: The authors later found most CMV-associated TCR beta chains appeared HLA-restricted.

Primers included in the PCR were 60 Vbeta and 13 Jbeta primers. Here immunoSEQ multiplex PCR was the method, and the copy in TCRdb shows in-frame clones only, minus some. In the table there are 100,000 to 150,000 clones, over 9.5% of which are singletons. The chain recombines TRBV9 with TRBJ1-3, with a weak D call TRBD1 (5 bases). Sequencing used PBMCs. The source is a woman aged 18-35 years in good health and CMV-seropositive. The CDR3 is CASSPAGQGSGNTIYF. CDR3 in DNA: TGTGCCAGCAGCCCGGCGGGGCAAGGCTCTGGAAACACCATATATTTT.